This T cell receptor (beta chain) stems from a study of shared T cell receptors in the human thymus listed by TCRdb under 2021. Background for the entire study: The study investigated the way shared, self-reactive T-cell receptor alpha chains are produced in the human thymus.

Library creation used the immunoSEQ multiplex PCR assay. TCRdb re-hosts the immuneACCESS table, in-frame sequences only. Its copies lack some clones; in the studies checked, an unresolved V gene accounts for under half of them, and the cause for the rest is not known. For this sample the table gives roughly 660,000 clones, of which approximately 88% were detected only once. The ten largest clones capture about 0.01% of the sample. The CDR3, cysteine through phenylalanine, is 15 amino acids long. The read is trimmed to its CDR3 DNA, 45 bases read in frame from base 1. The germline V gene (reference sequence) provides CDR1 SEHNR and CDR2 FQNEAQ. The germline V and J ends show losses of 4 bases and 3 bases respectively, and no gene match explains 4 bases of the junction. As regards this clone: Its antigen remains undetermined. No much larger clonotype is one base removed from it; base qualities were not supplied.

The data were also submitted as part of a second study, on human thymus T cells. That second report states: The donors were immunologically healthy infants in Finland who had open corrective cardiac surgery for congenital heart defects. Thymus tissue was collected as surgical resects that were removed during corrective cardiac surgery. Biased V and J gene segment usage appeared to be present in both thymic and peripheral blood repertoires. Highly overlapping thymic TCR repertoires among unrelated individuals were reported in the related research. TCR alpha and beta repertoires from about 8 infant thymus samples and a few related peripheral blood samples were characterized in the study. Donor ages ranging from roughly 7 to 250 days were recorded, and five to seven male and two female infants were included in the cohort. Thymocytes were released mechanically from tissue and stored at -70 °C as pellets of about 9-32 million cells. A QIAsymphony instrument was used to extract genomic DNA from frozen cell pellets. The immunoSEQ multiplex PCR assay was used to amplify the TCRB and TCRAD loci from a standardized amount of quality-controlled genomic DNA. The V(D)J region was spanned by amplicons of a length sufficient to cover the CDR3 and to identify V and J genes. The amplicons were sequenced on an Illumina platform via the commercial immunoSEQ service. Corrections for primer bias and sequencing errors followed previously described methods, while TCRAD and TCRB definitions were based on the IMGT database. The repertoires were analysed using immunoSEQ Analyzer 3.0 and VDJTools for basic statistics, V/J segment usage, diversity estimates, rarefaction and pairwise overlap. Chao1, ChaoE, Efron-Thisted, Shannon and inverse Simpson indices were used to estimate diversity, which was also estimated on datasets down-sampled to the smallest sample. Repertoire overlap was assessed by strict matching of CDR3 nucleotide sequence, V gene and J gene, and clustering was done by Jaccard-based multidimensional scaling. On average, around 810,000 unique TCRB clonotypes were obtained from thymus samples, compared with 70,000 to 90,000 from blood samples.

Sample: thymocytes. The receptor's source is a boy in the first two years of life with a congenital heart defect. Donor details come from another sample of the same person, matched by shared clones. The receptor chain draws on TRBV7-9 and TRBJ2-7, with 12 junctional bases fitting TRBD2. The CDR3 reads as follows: CASSSSGRGFYEQYF. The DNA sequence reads TGTGCCAGCAGCTCTAGCGGGAGGGGTTTCTACGAGCAGTACTTC.